These 4 T cell receptor beta chains were sequenced from one sample in a study of beta chain features in type 1 diabetes. Study results and limitations: A moderate, significant TCRB CDR3 shortening appeared in type 1 diabetes across four CD4+ subsets.

Expressed TCRB transcripts were sequenced because the isolated RNA had all been reverse transcribed beforehand. Assay used: immunoSEQ multiplex PCR; TCRdb lists only in-frame clones, some missing. The table records about 660,000 clones, about 14% of them present only once. The antigens of these receptors remain unknown. Source material: naive CD4+ T cells from blood. The receptors come from a man between 18 and 35 years old with type 1 diabetes.

V usage is TRBV7-3 and J usage is TRBJ1-1, with TRBD1 matching over 7 bases. Trimming removed 6 bases from V and 3 bases from J; junction bases left unmatched: 7. The germline CDR1 and CDR2 sequences are SGHTA and FQGTGA. This CDR3 is 14 amino acids long. CDR3 DNA sequence: TGTGCCAGCAGTCACCGGGACAGAGACACTGAAGCTTTCTTT. Its translation is CASSHRDRDTEAFF.

This clone turned up a few times. The chain couples TRBV5-6 to TRBJ1-2, with D possibly TRBD1 on 5 matching bases. CDR3 length equals 13 residues. V was trimmed by 4 bases and J by 4 bases, leaving 11 bases between them. Germline V gene sequence: CDR1 SGHDT, CDR2 YYEEEE. Here the CDR3 DNA reads TGTGCCAGCAGCCCCAGGGTAACCTATGGCTACACCTTC. Protein product: CASSPRVTYGYTF.

This clone was detected only once. The J gene is TRBJ2-5, the V gene TRBV5-1; TRBD1 or TRBD2 may be the D gene (5 bases each). Germline-derived CDR1 and CDR2 are SGHRS and YFSETQ. Trimming took 0 bases from V and 4 from J, leaving 13 bases between them. The CDR3 is made up of 15 amino acids. The CDR3 loop is CASSLGAGAPETQYF. For the CDR3, the DNA is TGCGCCAGCAGCTTGGGGGCCGGGGCCCCAGAGACCCAGTACTTC.

The V gene is TRBV29-1, the J gene TRBJ1-1; 9 nucleotides line up with TRBD1. Germline V gene sequence: CDR1 SQVTM, CDR2 ANQGSEA. The V and J ends lost 4 bases and 1 base, in that order; junction bases with no gene match: 7. The CDR3 is 15 residues long. CDR3 loop: CSVVGTGRGNTEAFF. As DNA, the CDR3 is TGCAGCGTTGTTGGGACAGGGAGAGGGAACACTGAAGCTTTCTTT.